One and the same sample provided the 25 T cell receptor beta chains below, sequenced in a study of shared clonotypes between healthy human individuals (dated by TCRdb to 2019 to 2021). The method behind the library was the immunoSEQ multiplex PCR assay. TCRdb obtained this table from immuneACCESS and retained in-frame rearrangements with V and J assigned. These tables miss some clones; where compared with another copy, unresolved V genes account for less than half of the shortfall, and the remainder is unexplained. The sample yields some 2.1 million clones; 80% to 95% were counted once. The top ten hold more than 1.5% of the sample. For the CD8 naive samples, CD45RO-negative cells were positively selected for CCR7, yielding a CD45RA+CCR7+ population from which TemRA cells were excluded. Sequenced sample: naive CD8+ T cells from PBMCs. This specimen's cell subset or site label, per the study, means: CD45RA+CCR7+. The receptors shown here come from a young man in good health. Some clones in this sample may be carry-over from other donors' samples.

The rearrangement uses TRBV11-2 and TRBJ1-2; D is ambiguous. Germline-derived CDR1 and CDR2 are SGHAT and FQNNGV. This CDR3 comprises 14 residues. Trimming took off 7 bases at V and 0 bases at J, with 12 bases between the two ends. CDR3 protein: CASTTDLANYGYTF. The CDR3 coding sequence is TGTGCCAGCACCACGGATCTGGCTAACTATGGCTACACCTTC.

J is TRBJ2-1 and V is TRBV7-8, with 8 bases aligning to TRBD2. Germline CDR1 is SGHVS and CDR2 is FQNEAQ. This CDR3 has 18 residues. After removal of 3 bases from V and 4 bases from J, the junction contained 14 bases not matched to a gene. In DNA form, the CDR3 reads TGTGCCAGCAGCTTGAGGTTAGGCGGGAGGCCTTCGTACAATGAGCAGTTCTTC. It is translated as CASSLRLGGRPSYNEQFF.

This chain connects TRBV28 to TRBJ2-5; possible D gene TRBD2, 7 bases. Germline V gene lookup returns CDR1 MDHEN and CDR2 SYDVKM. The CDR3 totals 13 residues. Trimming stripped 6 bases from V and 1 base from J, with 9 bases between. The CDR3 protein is CASRGGAQETQYF. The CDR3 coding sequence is TGTGCCAGCAGAGGGGGGGCCCAAGAGACCCAGTACTTC.

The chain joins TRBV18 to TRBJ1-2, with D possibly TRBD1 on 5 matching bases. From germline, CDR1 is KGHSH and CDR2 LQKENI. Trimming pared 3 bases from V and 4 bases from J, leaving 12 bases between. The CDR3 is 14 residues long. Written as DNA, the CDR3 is TGTGCCAGCTCACCCCCCGACAGCCTCTATGGCTACACCTTC. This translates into CASSPPDSLYGYTF. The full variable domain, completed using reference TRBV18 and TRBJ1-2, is NAGVMQNPRHLVRRRGQEARLRCSPMKGHSHVYWYRQLPEEGLKFMVYLQKENIIDESGMPKERFSAEFPKEGPSILRIQQVVRGDSAAYFCASSPPDSLYGYTFGSGTRLTVV.

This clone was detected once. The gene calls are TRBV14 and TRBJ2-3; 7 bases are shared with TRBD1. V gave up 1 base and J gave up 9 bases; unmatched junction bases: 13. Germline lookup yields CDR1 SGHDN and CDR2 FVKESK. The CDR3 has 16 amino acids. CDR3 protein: CASSQVGDREFRTQYF. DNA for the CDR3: TGTGCCAGCAGCCAAGTCGGGGACAGAGAATTTCGGACGCAGTATTTT.

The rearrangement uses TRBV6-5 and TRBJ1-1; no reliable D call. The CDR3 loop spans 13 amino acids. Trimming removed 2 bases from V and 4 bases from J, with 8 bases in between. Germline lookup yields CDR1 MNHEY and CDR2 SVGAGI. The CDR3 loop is CASSYVGLTEAFF. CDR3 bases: TGTGCCAGCAGTTACGTGGGTCTCACTGAAGCTTTCTTT.

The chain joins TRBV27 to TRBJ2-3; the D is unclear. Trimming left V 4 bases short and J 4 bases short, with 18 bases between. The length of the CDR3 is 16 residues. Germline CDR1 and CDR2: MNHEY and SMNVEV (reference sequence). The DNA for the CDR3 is TGTGCCAGCAGTTCCCTGGGAACTCATGGGGCAGATACGCAGTATTTT. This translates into CASSSLGTHGADTQYF.

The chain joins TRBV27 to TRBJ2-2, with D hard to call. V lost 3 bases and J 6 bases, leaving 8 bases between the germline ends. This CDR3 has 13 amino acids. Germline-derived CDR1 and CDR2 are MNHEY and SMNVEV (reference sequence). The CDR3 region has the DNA TGTGCCAGCAGTTTTCTTGGCGCCGGGGAGCTGTTTTTT. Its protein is CASSFLGAGELFF.

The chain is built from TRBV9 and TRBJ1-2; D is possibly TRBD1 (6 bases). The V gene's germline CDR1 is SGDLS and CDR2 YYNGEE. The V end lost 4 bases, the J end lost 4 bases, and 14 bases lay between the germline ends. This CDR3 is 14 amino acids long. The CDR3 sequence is CASSSSDRSYGYTF. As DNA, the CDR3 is TGTGCCAGCAGCTCGTCAGACAGGAGCTATGGCTACACCTTC. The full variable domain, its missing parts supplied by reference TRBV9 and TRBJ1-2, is DSGVTQTPKHLITATGQRVTLRCSPRSGDLSVYWYQQSLDQGLQFLIQYYNGEERAKGNILERFSAQQFPDLHSELNLSSLELGDSALYFCASSSSDRSYGYTFGSGTRLTVV.

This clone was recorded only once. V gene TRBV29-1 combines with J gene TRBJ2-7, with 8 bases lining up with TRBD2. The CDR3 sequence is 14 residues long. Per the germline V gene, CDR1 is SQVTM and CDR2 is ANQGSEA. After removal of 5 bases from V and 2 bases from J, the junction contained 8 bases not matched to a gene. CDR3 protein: CSVRGLDSTYEQYF. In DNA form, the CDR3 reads TGCAGCGTTCGGGGACTAGACAGTACCTACGAGCAGTACTTC.

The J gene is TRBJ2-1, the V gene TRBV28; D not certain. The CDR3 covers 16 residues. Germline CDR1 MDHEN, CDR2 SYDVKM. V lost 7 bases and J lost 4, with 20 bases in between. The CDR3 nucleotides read TGTGCCAGCACCCTCGGCATTGGACCGTTTTACAATGAGCAGTTCTTC. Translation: CASTLGIGPFYNEQFF.

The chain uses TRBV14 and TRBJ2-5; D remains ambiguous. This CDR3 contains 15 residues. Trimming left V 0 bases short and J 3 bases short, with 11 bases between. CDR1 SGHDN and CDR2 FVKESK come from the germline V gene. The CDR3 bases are TGTGCCAGCAGCCAAGATTGGGGAAGGGAAGAGACCCAGTACTTC. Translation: CASSQDWGREETQYF.

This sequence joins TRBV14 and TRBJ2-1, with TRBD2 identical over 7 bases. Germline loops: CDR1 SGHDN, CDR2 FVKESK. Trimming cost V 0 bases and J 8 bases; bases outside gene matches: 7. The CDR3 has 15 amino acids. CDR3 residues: CASSQDYLRGDEQFF. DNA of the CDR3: TGTGCCAGCAGCCAAGACTATCTTCGGGGGGATGAGCAGTTCTTC.

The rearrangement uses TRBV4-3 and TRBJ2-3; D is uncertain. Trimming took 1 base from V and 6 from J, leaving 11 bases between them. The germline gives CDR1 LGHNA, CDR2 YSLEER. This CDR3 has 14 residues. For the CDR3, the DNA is TGCGCCAGCAGCCAAGGGTTAAACGCGGATACGCAGTATTTT. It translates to CASSQGLNADTQYF.

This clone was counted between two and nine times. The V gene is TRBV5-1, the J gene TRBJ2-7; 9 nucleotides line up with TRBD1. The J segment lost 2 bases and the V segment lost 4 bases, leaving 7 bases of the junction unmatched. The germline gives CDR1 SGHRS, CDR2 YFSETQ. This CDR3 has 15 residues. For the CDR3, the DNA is TGCGCCAGCAGCCTCGGGACAGGGCTTACCTACGAGCAGTACTTC. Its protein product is CASSLGTGLTYEQYF.

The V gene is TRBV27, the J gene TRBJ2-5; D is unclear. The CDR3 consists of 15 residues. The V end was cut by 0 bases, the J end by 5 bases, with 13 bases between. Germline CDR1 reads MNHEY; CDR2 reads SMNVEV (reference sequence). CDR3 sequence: CASSLSWRTYETQYF. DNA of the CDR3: TGTGCCAGCAGTTTATCGTGGCGGACCTATGAGACCCAGTACTTC.

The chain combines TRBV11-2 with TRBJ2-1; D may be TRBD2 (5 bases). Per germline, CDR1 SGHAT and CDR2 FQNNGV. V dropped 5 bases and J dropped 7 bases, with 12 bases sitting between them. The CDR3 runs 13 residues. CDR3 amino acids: CASSPRERNEQFF. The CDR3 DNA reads TGTGCCAGCAGCCCGAGGGAGCGGAATGAGCAGTTCTTC.

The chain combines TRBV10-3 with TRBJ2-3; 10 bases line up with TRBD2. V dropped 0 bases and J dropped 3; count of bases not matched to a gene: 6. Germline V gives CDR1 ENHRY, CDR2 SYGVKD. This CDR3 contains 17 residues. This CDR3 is CAISESQASGSTDTQYF. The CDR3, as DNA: TGTGCCATCAGTGAGTCGCAAGCTAGCGGGAGTACAGATACGCAGTATTTT.

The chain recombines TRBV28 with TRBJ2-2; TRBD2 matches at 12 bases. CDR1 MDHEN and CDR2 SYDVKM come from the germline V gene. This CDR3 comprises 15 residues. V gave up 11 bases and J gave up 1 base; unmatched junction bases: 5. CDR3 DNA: TGTGCCGCGACTAGCGGGAGCGAGAACACCGGGGAGCTGTTTTTT. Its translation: CAATSGSENTGELFF. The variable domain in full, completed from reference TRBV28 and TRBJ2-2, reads DVKVTQSSRYLVKRTGEKVFLECVQDMDHENMFWYRQDPGLGLRLIYFSYDVKMKEKGDIPEGYSVSREKKERFSLILESASTNQTSMYLCAATSGSENTGELFFGEGSRLTVL.

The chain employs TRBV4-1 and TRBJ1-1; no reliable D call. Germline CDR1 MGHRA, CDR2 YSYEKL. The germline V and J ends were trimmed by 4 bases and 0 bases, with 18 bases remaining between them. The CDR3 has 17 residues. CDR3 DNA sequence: TGCGCCAGCAGCCGCATAGGATCGGGTCCAATGAACACTGAAGCTTTCTTT. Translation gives CASSRIGSGPMNTEAFF.

In DNA, the CDR3 is TGTGCCAGCAGCGTCCAGGGCGCACCCGGCACCGGGGAGCTGTTTTTT. It yields the protein CASSVQGAPGTGELFF. The chain joins TRBV9 to TRBJ2-2; TRBD1 might be the D (5 bases). The CDR3 is 16 amino acids. Germline CDR1 reads SGDLS; CDR2 reads YYNGEE. V lost 2 bases and J 4 bases, leaving 15 bases between the germline ends.

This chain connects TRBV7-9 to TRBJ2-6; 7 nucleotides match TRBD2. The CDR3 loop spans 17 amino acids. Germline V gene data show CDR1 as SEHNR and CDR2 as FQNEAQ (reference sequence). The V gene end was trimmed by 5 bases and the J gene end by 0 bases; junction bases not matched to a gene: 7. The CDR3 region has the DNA TGTGCCAGCAGCCCAAGGGAGGGACCCTCTGGGGCCAACGTCCTGACTTTC. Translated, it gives CASSPREGPSGANVLTF.

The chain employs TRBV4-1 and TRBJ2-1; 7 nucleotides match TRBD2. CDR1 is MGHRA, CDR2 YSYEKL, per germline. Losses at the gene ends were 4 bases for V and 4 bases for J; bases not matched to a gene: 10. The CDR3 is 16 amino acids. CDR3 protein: CASSPLRGRDYNEQFF. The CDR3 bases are TGCGCCAGCAGCCCTCTACGTGGGAGGGATTACAATGAGCAGTTCTTC.

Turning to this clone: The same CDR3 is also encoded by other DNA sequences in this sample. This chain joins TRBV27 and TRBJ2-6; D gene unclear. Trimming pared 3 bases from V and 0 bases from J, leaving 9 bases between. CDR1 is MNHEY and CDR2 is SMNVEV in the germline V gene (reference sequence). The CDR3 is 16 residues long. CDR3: CASSFGPGSGANVLTF. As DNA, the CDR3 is TGTGCCAGCAGTTTTGGCCCTGGCTCTGGGGCCAACGTCCTGACTTTC.

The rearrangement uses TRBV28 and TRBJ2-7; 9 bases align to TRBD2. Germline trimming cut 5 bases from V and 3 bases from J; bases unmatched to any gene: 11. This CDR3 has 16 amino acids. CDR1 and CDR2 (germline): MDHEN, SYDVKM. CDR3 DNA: TGTGCCAGCAGTCCCAACCCCGGACTAGCGAGCTACGAGCAGTACTTC. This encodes CASSPNPGLASYEQYF. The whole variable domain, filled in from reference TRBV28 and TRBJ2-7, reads DVKVTQSSRYLVKRTGEKVFLECVQDMDHENMFWYRQDPGLGLRLIYFSYDVKMKEKGDIPEGYSVSREKKERFSLILESASTNQTSMYLCASSPNPGLASYEQYFGPGTRLTVT.